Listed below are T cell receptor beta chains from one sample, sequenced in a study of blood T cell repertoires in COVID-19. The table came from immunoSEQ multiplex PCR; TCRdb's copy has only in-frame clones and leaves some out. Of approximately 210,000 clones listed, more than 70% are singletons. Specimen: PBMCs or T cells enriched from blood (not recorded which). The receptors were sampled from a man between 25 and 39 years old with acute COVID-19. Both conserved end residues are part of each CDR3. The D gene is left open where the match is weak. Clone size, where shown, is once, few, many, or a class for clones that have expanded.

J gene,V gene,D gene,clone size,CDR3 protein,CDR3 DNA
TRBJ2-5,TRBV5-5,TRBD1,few,CASSSGTGDRQETQYF,TGTGCCAGCAGCTCCGGGACAGGGGACCGCCAAGAGACCCAGTACTTC
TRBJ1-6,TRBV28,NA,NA,CAIRGTTYNSPLHF,TGTGCGATAAGGGGCACCACCTATAATTCACCCCTCCACTTT
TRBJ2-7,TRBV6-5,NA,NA,CASSPRPGHYEQYF,TGTGCCAGCAGTCCTCGTCCAGGCCATTACGAGCAGTACTTC
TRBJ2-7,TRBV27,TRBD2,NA,CASSTSGGIYEQYF,TGTGCCAGCTCTACTAGCGGGGGGATCTACGAGCAGTACTTC
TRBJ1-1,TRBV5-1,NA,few,CASSSTGFVTEAFF,TGCGCCAGCAGCTCAACAGGGTTTGTAACTGAAGCTTTCTTT
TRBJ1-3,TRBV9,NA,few,CASSVGDGNTIYF,TGTGCCAGCAGCGTCGGGGATGGAAACACCATATATTTT
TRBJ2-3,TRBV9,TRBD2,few,CASSVLGGGPDTQYF,TGTGCCAGCAGCGTACTCGGGGGGGGACCAGATACGCAGTATTTT
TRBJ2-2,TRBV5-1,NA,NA,CASSRTDTGELFF,TGCGCCAGCAGCCGTACAGACACCGGGGAGCTGTTTTTT
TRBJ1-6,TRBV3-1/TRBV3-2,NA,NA,CASSPRQFYNSPLHF,TGTGCCAGCAGCCCACGACAGTTCTATAATTCACCCCTCCACTTT
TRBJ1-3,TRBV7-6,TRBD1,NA,CASSEQTGKGNTIYF,TGTGCCAGCAGCGAACAGACAGGGAAAGGAAACACCATATATTTT
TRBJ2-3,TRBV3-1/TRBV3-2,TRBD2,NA,CASSQDRIAGVVDTQYF,TGTGCCAGCAGCCAAGATAGAATAGCGGGGGTGGTAGATACGCAGTATTTT
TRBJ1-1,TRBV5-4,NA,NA,CASSLDGGAKVTEAFF,TGTGCCAGCAGCTTGGATGGGGGGGCTAAGGTCACTGAAGCTTTCTTT
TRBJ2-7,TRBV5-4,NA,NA,CASSRGVSPYEQYF,TGTGCCAGCAGTCGCGGAGTAAGTCCCTACGAGCAGTACTTC
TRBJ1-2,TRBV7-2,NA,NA,CASSLDTNYGYTF,TGTGCCAGCAGCTTAGATACTAACTATGGCTACACCTTC
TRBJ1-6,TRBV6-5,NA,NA,CASSWAIYNSPLHF,TGTGCCAGCAGTTGGGCTATCTATAATTCACCCCTCCACTTT
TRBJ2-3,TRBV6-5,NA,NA,CASSVDSDTQYF,TGTGCCAGCAGCGTAGATTCAGATACGCAGTATTTT
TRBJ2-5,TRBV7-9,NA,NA,CASSLQGRGETQYF,TGTGCCAGCAGCTTACAGGGGAGGGGAGAGACCCAGTACTTC
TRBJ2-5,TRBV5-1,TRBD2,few,CASSLESRGGPETQYF,TGCGCCAGCAGCTTGGAGTCGCGGGGGGGCCCGGAGACCCAGTACTTC
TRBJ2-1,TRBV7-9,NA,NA,CASSISMGSRYNEQFF,TGTGCCAGCAGTATTTCGATGGGGAGCCGGTACAATGAGCAGTTCTTC
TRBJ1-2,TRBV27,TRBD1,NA,CASSLRQGAYYGYTF,TGTGCCAGCAGTTTACGGCAGGGGGCTTACTATGGCTACACCTTC
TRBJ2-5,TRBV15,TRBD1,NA,CATTASYDRGETQYF,TGTGCCACCACCGCATCGTATGACAGGGGAGAGACCCAGTACTTC
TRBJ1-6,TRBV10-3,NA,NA,CAISEGASYNSPLHF,TGTGCCATCAGTGAGGGGGCATCGTATAATTCACCCCTCCACTTT
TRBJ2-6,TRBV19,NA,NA,CASSVISKFRNVLTF,TGTGCCAGTAGTGTTATTAGTAAGTTTCGCAACGTCCTGACTTTC
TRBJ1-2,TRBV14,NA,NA,CASSQTLVTADGYTF,TGTGCCAGCAGCCAGACCCTCGTGACAGCTGATGGCTACACCTTC
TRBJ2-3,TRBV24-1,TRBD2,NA,CATSLSGGASEDTQYF,TGTGCCACCAGCCTTAGCGGGGGGGCCTCCGAAGATACGCAGTATTTT
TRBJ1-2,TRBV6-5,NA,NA,CASSLGRGYTF,TGTGCCAGCAGCCTAGGGAGAGGCTACACCTTC
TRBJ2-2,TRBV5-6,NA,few,CASSLDKVRRELFF,TGTGCCAGCAGCTTAGACAAGGTTAGGCGGGAGCTGTTTTTT
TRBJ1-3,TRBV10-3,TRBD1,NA,CAISDPGQGPSNTIYF,TGTGCCATCAGCGATCCGGGACAGGGCCCGTCGAACACCATATATTTT
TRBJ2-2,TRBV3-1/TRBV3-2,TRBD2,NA,CASSQGASGGANTGELFF,TGTGCCAGCAGCCAAGGTGCCAGCGGGGGGGCTAACACCGGGGAGCTGTTTTTT
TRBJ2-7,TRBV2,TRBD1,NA,CASSRDSGYEQYF,TGTGCCAGCAGTCGGGACAGTGGTTACGAGCAGTACTTC
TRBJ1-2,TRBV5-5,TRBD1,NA,CASSLQGVVGGYTF,TGTGCCAGCAGCTTACAGGGGGTAGTAGGTGGCTACACCTTC
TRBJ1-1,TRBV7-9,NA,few,CASSLGTATEAFF,TGTGCCAGCAGCCTGGGGACTGCCACTGAAGCTTTCTTT
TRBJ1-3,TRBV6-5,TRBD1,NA,CASTRQGGNTIYF,TGTGCCAGCACCCGACAGGGGGGAAACACCATATATTTT
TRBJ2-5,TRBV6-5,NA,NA,CASSYSPTESQETQYF,TGTGCCAGCAGTTACTCGCCGACAGAATCTCAAGAGACCCAGTACTTC
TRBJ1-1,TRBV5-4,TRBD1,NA,CASSGERNRGYTEAFF,TGTGCCAGCAGCGGTGAAAGAAACAGGGGGTACACTGAAGCTTTCTTT
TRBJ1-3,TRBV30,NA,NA,CAWDISGNTIYF,TGTGCCTGGGACATCTCTGGAAACACCATATATTTT
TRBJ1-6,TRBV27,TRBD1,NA,CASSLGDRGNSPLHF,TGTGCCAGCAGCCTAGGAGACAGGGGGAATTCACCCCTCCACTTT
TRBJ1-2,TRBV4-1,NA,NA,CASSQGSRPYGYTF,TGCGCCAGCAGCCAAGGGTCCAGGCCGTATGGCTACACCTTC
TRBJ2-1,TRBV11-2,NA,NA,CASSFPSGTYNEQFF,TGTGCCAGCAGCTTCCCCTCGGGTACCTACAATGAGCAGTTCTTC
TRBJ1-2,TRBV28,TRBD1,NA,CASLTPPGQGGGNYGYTF,TGTGCCAGCCTTACCCCTCCGGGACAGGGAGGAGGGAACTATGGCTACACCTTC
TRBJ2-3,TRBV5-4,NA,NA,CASSLDSYTQYF,TGTGCCAGCAGCTTGGACAGCTATACGCAGTATTTT
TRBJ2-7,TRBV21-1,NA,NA,CASSNGSESGQAESYEQYF,TGTGCCAGCAGCAACGGATCCGAGTCGGGACAGGCCGAATCCTACGAGCAGTACTTC